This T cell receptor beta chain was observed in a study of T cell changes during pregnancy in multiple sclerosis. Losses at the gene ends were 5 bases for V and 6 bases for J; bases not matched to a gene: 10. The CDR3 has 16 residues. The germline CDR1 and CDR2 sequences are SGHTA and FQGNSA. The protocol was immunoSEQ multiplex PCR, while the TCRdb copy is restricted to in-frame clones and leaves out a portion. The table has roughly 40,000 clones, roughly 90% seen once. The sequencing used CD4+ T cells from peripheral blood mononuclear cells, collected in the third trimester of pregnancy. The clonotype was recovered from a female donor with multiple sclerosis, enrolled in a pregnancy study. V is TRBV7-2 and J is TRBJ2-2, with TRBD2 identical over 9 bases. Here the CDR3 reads CASSATGGRASGELFF. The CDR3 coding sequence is TGTGCCAGCAGCGCGACGGGCGGGAGGGCCTCCGGGGAGCTGTTTTTT.